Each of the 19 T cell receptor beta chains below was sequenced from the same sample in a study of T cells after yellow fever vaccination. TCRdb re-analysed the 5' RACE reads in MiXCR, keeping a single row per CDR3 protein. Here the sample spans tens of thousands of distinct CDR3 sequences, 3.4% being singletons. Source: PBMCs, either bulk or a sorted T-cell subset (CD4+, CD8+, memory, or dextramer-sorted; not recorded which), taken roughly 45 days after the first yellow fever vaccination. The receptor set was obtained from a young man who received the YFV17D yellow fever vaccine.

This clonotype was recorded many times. The CDR3: CSARVGGDDSPLHF. DNA of the CDR3: TGCAGTGCTAGAGTTGGGGGTGATGATTCACCCCTCCACTTT. The rearrangement joins TRBV20-1 to TRBJ1-6; tentative D call: TRBD1 (5 bases). The V gene lost 1 base and the J gene lost 8 bases, with 12 bases spanning the gap. CDR1 and CDR2 from the germline V gene are DFQATT and SNEGSKA (reference sequence). The CDR3 extends over 14 amino acids.

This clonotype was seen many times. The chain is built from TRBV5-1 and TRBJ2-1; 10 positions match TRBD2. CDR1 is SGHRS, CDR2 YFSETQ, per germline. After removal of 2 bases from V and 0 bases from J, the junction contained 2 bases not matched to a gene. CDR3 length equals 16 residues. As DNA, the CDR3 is TGCGCCAGCAGCTTTCTAGCGGGGGCCTCCTACAATGAGCAGTTCTTC. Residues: CASSFLAGASYNEQFF. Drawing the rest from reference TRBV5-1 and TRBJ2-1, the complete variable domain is KAGVTQTPRYLIKTRGQQVTLSCSPISGHRSVSWYQQTPGQGLQFLFEYFSETQRNKGNFPGRFSGRQFSNSRSEMNVSTLELGDSALYLCASSFLAGASYNEQFFGPGTRLTVL.

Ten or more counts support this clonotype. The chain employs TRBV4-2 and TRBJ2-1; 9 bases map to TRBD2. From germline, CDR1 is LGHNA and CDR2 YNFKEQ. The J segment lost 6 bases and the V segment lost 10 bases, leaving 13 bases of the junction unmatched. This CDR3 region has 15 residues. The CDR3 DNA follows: TGTGCCACCGGGCGGGAGGGGGGTGTCGTCAATGAGCAGTTCTTC. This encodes CATGREGGVVNEQFF.

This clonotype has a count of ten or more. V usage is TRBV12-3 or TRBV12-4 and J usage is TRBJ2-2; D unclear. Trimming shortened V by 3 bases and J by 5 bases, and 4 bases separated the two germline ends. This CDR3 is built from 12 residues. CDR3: CASSFETGELFF. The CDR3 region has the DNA TGTGCCAGCAGTTTTGAGACCGGGGAGCTGTTTTTT.

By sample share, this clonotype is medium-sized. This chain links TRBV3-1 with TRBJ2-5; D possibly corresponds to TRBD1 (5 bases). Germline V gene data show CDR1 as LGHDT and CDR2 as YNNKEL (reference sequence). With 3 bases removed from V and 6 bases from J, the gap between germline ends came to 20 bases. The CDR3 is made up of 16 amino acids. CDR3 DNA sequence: TGTGCCAGCAGCCATCGGACGCGTGCAGGGTTGAAGACCCAGTACTTC. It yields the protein CASSHRTRAGLKTQYF.

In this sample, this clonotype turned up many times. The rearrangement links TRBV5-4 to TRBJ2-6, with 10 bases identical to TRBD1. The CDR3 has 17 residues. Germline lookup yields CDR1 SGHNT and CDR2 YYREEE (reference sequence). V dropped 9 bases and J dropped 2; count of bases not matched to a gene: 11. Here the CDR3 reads CAIGASGQGAGANVLTF. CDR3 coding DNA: TGTGCCATCGGCGCTAGTGGACAGGGGGCTGGGGCCAACGTCCTGACTTTC.

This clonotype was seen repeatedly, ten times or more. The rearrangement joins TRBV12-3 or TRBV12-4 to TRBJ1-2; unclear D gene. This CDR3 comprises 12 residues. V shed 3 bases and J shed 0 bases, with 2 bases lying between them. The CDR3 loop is CASSFSNYGYTF. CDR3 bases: TGTGCCAGCAGTTTTTCTAACTATGGCTACACCTTC.

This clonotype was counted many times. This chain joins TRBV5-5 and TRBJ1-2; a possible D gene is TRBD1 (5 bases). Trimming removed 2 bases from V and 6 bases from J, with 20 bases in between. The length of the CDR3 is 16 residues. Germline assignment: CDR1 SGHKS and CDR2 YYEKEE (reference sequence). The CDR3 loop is CASSLGGATTWNGYTF. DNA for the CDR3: TGTGCCAGCAGCTTAGGAGGGGCCACTACTTGGAATGGCTACACCTTC.

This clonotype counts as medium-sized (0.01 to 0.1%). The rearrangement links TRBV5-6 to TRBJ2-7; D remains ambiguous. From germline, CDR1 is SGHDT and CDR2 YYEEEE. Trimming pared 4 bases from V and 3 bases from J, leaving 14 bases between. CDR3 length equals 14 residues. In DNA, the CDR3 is TGTGCCAGCAGCAACCCCACAAGGATCTACGAGCAGTACGTC. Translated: CASSNPTRIYEQYV.

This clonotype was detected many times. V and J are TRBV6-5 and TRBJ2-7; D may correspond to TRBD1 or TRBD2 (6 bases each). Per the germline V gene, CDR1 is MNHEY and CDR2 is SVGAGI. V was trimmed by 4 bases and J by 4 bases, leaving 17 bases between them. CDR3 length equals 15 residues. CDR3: CASSSRVGGGYEQYV. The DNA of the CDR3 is TGTGCCAGCAGTTCCAGAGTTGGAGGGGGATACGAGCAGTACGTC.

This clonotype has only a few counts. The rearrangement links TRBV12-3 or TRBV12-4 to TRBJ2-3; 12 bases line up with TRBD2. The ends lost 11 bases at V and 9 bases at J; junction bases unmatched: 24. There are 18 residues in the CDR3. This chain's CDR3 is CAFSPPLRLAGALGTQYF. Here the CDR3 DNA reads TGTGCCTTCAGTCCCCCACTTCGACTAGCGGGGGCCCTAGGGACGCAGTATTTT.

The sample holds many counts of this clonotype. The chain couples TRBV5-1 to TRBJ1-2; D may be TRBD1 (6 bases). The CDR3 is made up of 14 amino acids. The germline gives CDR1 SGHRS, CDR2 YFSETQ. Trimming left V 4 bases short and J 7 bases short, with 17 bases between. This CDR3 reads CASSVTSGGRGYTF. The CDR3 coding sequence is TGCGCCAGCAGCGTAACATCGGGGGGCCGTGGCTACACCTTC.

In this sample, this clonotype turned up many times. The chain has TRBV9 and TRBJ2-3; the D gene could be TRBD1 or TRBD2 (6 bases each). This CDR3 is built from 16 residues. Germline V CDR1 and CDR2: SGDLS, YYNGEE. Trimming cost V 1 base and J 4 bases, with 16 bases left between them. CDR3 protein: CASSVFPGEVADTQYF. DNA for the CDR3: TGTGCCAGCAGCGTATTCCCAGGGGAGGTTGCAGATACGCAGTATTTT.

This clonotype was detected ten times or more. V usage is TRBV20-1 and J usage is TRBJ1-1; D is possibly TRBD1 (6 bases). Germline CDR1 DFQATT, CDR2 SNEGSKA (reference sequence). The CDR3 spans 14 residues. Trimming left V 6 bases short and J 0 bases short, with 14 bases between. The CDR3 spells CSAWIGTLNTEAFF. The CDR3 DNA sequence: TGCAGTGCCTGGATAGGGACACTGAACACTGAAGCTTTCTTT.

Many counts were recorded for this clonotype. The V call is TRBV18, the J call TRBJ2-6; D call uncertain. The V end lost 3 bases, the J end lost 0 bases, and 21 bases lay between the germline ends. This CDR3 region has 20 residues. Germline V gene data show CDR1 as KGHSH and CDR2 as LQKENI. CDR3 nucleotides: TGTGCCAGCTCACCTGCGATGGGGAACCCTATAATCTCTGGGGCCAACGTCCTGACTTTC. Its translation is CASSPAMGNPIISGANVLTF.

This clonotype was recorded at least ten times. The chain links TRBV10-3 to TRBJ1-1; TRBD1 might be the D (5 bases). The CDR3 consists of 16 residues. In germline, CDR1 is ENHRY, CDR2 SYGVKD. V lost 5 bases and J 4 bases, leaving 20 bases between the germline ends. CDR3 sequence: CAISSSNRDGSTEAFF. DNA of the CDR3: TGTGCCATCAGTAGTTCGAACCGGGACGGCAGCACTGAAGCTTTCTTT.

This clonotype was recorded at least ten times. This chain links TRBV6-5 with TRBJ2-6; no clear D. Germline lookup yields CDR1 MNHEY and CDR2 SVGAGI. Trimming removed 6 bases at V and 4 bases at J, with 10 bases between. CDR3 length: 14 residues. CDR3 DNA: TGTGCCAGCAGCCAATCTTCCGGGGCCAACGTCCTGACTTTC. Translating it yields CASSQSSGANVLTF.

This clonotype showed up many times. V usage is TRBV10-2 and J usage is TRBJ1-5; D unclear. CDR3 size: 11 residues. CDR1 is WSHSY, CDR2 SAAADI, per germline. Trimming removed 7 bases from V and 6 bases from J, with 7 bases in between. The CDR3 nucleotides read TGCGCCAGCATTGGGAGTCAGCCCCAGCATTTT. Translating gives CASIGSQPQHF.

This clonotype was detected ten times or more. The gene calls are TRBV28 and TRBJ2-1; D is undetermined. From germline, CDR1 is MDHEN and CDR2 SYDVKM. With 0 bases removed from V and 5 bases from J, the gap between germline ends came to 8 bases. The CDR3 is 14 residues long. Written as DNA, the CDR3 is TGTGCCAGCAGTTTATGGGGCGTAGACAATGAGCAGTTCTTC. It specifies CASSLWGVDNEQFF. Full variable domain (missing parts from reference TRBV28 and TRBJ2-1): DVKVTQSSRYLVKRTGEKVFLECVQDMDHENMFWYRQDPGLGLRLIYFSYDVKMKEKGDIPEGYSVSREKKERFSLILESASTNQTSMYLCASSLWGVDNEQFFGPGTRLTVL.